This TCR beta chain was captured in a study of blood T cell repertoires in COVID-19. Study-wide context: Samples came from the United States, Italy and Spain, spanning acute and convalescent COVID-19. In each case, the material was cDNA or gDNA derived from T cells, B-cell-depleted T cells, or PBMCs.

Cohort assignment relied on participant-reported clinical history. Original processing notes: Amplification of reference gene primers provided the estimated nucleated cell counts. Using immunoSEQ multiplex PCR, the repertoire was profiled, and TCRdb retains in-frame clones only, with some absent. V and J calls and clone size are copied from that table; D and trimming were computed from the DNA. The sample yields some 500,000 clones, approximately 87% seen once. Germline V gene lookup returns CDR1 KGHSH and CDR2 LQKENI. The CDR3 has 15 amino acids. The trim removed 4 bases at V and 9 bases at J, leaving 12 bases unmatched.

Sequenced sample: PBMCs or T cells enriched from blood (not recorded which). The clonotype originates from a woman aged 40 to 50 who had recovered from COVID-19. The rearrangement uses TRBV18 and TRBJ1-5; the match to TRBD1 covers 7 bases. The CDR3 is CASSLGGQVEGPQHF. CDR3 DNA sequence: TGTGCCAGCTCACTTGGCGGACAGGTTGAAGGGCCCCAGCATTTT.